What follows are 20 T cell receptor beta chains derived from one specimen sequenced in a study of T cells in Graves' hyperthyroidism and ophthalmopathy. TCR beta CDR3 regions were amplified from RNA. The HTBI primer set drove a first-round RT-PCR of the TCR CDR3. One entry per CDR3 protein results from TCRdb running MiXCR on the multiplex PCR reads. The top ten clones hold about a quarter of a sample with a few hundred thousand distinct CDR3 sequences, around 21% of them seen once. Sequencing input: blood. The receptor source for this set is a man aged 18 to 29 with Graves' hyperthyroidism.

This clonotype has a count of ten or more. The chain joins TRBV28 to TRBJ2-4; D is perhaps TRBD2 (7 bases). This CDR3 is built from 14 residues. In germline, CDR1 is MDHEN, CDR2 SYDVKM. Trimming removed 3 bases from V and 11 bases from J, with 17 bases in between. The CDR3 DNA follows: TGTGCCAGCAGTTTGGAGGGGGGGTCAAGGGTTCAGTACTTC. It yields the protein CASSLEGGSRVQYF. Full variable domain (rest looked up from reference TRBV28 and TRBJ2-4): DVKVTQSSRYLVKRTGEKVFLECVQDMDHENMFWYRQDPGLGLRLIYFSYDVKMKEKGDIPEGYSVSREKKERFSLILESASTNQTSMYLCASSLEGGSRVQYFGAGTRLSVL.

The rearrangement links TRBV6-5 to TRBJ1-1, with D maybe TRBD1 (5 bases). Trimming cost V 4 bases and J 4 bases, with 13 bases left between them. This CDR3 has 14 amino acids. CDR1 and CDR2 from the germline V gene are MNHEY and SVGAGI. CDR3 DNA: TGTGCCAGCAGTTTTTCCGCGACAGTCACTGAAGCTTTCTTT. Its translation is CASSFSATVTEAFF.

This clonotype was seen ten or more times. The CDR3 protein is CASSQPFSPPPGTFF. The CDR3 DNA sequence: TGCGCCAGCAGCCAACCCTTTAGCCCTCCCCCGGGAACTTTCTTT. The V call is TRBV4-1, the J call TRBJ1-1; D ambiguous. This CDR3 has 15 residues. V was clipped by 2 bases and J by 12 bases, with 22 bases between them. Germline V gene lookup returns CDR1 MGHRA and CDR2 YSYEKL.

In DNA, the CDR3 is TGTGCCAGCAGTGAAAGGGCAACCCGGGGTCAGCCCCAGCATTTT. It codes for CASSERATRGQPQHF. This chain uses TRBV2 with TRBJ1-5; D is uncertain. V was pared by 2 bases and J by 6 bases, with 14 bases between. The CDR3 extends over 15 amino acids. Germline V CDR1 and CDR2: SNHLY, FYNNEI.

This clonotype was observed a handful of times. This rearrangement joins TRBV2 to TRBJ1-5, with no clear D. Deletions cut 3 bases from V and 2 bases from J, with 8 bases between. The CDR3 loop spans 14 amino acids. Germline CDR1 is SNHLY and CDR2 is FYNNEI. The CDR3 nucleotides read TGTGCCAGCAGTGACGCTGGGGGCAATCAGCCCCAGCATTTT. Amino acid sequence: CASSDAGGNQPQHF. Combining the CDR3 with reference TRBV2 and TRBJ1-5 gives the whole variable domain EPEVTQTPSHQVTQMGQEVILRCVPISNHLYFYWYRQILGQKVEFLVSFYNNEISEKSEIFDDQFSVERPDGSNFTLKIRSTKLEDSAMYFCASSDAGGNQPQHFGDGTRLSIL.

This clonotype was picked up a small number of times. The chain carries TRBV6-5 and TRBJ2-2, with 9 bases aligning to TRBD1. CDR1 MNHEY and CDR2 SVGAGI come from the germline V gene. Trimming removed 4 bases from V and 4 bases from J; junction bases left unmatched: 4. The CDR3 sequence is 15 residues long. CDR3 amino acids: CASSSTGGFTGELFF. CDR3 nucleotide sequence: TGTGCCAGCAGTTCGACAGGGGGGTTCACCGGGGAGCTGTTTTTT.

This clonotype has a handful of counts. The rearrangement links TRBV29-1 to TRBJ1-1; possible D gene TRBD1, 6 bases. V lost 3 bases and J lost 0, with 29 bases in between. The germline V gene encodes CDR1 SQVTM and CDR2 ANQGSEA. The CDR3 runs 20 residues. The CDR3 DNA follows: TGCAGCGTTGATCTAGGGCCCTACAGGGATGAGCCTAAAATGAACACTGAAGCTTTCTTT. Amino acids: CSVDLGPYRDEPKMNTEAFF.

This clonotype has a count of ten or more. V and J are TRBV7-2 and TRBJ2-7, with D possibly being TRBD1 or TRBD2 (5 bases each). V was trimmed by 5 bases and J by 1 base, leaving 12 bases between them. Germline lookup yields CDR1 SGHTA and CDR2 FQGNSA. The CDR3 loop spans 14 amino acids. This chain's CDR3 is CASSRGAQSYEQYF. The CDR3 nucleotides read TGTGCCAGCAGCCGGGGCGCGCAGTCCTACGAGCAGTACTTC.

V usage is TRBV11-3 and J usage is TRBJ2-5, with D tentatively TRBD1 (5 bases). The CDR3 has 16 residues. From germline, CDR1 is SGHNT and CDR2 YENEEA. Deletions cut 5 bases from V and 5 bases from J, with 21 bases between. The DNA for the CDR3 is TGTGCCAGCAGCCCTAAACTGACAGACCTTAGGGAGACCCAGTACTTC. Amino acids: CASSPKLTDLRETQYF.

The CDR3 is CASSEPRGYTDTQYF. The CDR3 region has the DNA TGTGCCAGCAGTGAACCAAGGGGGTACACAGATACGCAGTATTTT. This chain joins TRBV6-1 and TRBJ2-3, with D possibly TRBD1 on 6 matching bases. V was shortened by 2 bases and J by 2 bases, with 11 bases between the two germline ends. The CDR3 has 15 amino acids. Germline V gene lookup returns CDR1 MNHNS and CDR2 SASEGT.

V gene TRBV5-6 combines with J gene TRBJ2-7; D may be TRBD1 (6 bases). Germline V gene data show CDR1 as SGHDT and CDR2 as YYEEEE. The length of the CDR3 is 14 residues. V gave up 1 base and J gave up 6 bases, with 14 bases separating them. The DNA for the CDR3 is TGTGCCAGCAGCTTGCCCGAGACAGGCACCGAGCAGTACTTC. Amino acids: CASSLPETGTEQYF.

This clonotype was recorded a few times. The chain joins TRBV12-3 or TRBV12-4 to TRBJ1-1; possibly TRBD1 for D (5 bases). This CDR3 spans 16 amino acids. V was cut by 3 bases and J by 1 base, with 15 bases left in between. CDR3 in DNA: TGTGCCAGCAGTTTTTCTCCGGGACGGAAGAACACTGAAGCTTTCTTT. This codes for CASSFSPGRKNTEAFF.

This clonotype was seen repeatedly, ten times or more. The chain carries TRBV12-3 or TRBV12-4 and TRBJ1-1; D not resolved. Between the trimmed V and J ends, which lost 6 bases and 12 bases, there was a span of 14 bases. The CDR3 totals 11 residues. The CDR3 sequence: CASRTVGRTFF. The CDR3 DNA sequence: TGTGCCAGCAGAACGGTAGGGAGAACTTTCTTT.

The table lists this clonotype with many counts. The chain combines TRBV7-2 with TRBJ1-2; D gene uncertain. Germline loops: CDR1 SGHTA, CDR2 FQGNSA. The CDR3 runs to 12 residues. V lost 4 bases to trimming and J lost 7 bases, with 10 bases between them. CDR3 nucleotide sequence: TGTGCCAGCAGCTGGAGTACGAGTGGCTACACCTTC. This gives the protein CASSWSTSGYTF.

CDR3 region: CASSIDPGRRNQPQHF. The CDR3 nucleotides are TGTGCCAGTAGTATAGATCCAGGAAGGAGAAATCAGCCCCAGCATTTT. This chain links TRBV19 with TRBJ1-5; D is unresolved. V was clipped by 0 bases and J by 4 bases, with 13 bases between them. The CDR3 has 16 amino acids. Germline CDR1 reads LNHDA; CDR2 reads SQIVND (reference sequence).

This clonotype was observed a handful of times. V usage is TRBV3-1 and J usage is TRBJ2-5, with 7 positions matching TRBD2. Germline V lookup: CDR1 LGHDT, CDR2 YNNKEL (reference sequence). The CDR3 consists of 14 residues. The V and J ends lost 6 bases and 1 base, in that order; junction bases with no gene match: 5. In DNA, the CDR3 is TGTGCCAGCAGTCCGCGGGGGACCCAAGAGACCCAGTACTTC. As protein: CASSPRGTQETQYF.

CDR3 nucleotides: TGTGCCAGCCTTCCGGGGACAGGGCTGGAGACCCAGTACTTC. Translation: CASLPGTGLETQYF. V usage is TRBV6-2 or TRBV6-3 and J usage is TRBJ2-5; 9 bases line up with TRBD1. Germline CDR1 reads MNHEY; CDR2 reads SVGEGT. The CDR3 length is 14 residues. The ends lost 8 bases at V and 5 bases at J; junction bases unmatched: 9.

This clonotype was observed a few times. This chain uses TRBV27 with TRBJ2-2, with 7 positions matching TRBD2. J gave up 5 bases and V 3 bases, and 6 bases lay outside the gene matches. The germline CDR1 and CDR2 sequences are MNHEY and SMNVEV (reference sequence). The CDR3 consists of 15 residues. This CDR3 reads CASSFTGGLTGELFF. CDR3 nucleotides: TGTGCCAGCAGTTTCACGGGGGGTCTAACCGGGGAGCTGTTTTTT.

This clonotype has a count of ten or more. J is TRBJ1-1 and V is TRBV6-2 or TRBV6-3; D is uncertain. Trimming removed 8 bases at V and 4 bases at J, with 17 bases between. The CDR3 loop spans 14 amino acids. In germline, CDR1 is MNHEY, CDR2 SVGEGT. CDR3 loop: CASSPGPRTTEAFF. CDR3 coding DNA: TGTGCCAGCTCACCGGGCCCACGGACCACTGAAGCTTTCTTT.

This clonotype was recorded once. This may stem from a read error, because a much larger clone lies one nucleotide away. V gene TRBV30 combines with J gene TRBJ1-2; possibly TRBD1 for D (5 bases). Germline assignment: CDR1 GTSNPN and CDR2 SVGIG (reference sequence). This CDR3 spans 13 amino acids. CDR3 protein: CAWSGKDSYGYSF. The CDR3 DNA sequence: TGTGCCTGGAGTGGAAAAGACAGCTATGGCTACAGCTTC.